The source of this T cell receptor (beta chain) is a study of PD-L1 blockade in urothelial cancer. In the study overall: The study started patients on atezolizumab around 2014, giving 1,200 mg intravenously every 3 weeks. Notes on the study in general: Below-median TCR clonality that was measured in pretreatment blood predicted better survival.

This clone was picked up one time. The antigen remains undetermined. This CDR3 contains 14 residues. V gave up 6 bases and J gave up 1 base, with 11 bases separating them. The germline gives CDR1 SNHLY, CDR2 FYNNEI. Clones were read by immunoSEQ multiplex PCR, and TCRdb kept only the in-frame ones, dropping some. This repertoire shows roughly 130,000 clones, approximately 88% found once; its top ten account for 3.2%. The time point here: pretreatment peripheral blood. The TCR originated in a middle-aged man with urothelial cancer. The chain has TRBV2 and TRBJ2-3; the D gene is possibly TRBD1 (5 bases). The material was PBMCs, obtained around atezolizumab (anti-PD-L1) treatment. CDR3 DNA: TGTGCCAGCAGGGCCAGGGTTGGCACAGATACGCAGTATTTT. This codes for CASRARVGTDTQYF.